The next 5 T cell receptor beta chains were all read from a single sample in a study of T-cell reconstitution after alpha-beta-depleted transplantation in children. TCRbeta library preparation incorporated unique molecular identifiers. MiXCR was run by TCRdb on the PCR reads, yielding one entry per CDR3 protein. The sample has approximately 170,000 distinct CDR3 sequences; around 10% are singletons. The sequenced sample was PBMCs, obtained before TCRalphabeta/CD19-depleted stem cell transplant. The receptors here all came from a boy aged 2-9 years with acute myeloid leukemia, due to receive a stem cell transplant.

About this clonotype: Being one base from a much bigger clone, this may be a read error. The CDR3 spells CASSPSEGEMFF. The CDR3 DNA reads TGCGCCAGCAGCCCGTCAGAAGGGGAGATGTTTTTT. The V gene is TRBV5-1, the J gene TRBJ2-2; D assignment may be TRBD1 or TRBD2 (5 bases each). Germline V gene data show CDR1 as SGHRS and CDR2 as YFSETQ. The CDR3 contains 12 residues.

This clonotype was observed a few times. The genes are TRBV7-8 and TRBJ2-1, with 7 bases aligning to TRBD1. This CDR3 has 15 amino acids. V shed 7 bases and J 0 bases; nucleotides not matched to a gene: 6. Per the germline V gene, CDR1 is SGHVS and CDR2 is FQNEAQ. CDR3: CASIYRGNSYNEQFF. The CDR3 bases are TGTGCCAGCATATACAGGGGTAACTCCTACAATGAGCAGTTCTTC.

The chain is built from TRBV19 and TRBJ1-1; tentative D call: TRBD1 (5 bases). V was shortened by 5 bases and J by 1 base, with 20 bases between the two germline ends. The CDR3 consists of 17 residues. Germline assignment: CDR1 LNHDA and CDR2 SQIVND (reference sequence). CDR3 loop: CASSPVIRGTGNTEAFF. CDR3 in DNA: TGTGCCAGTAGTCCCGTCATTAGGGGAACGGGGAACACTGAAGCTTTCTTT.

This chain links TRBV6-4 with TRBJ1-3, with D maybe TRBD1 (5 bases). Germline V gives CDR1 MRHNA, CDR2 SNTAGT. V shed 3 bases and J shed 8 bases, with 26 bases lying between them. The CDR3 is 18 amino acids. This CDR3 is CASSEVGRGTSGFDTIYF. CDR3 bases: TGTGCCAGCAGTGAGGTGGGACGGGGGACCTCCGGTTTCGACACCATATATTTT.

This clonotype was picked up many times. The chain is built from TRBV29-1 and TRBJ1-2; TRBD1 aligns across 7 bases. Germline CDR1 SQVTM, CDR2 ANQGSEA. The CDR3 runs 13 residues. The trim removed 7 bases at V and 2 bases at J, leaving 7 bases unmatched. Here the CDR3 reads CSAKGGRNYGYTF. DNA for the CDR3: TGCAGCGCAAAAGGGGGCAGGAACTATGGCTACACCTTC.